This TCR beta chain was obtained from a study of molecular identifiers for immune sequencing clone quantification. Germline V gene lookup returns CDR1 SGDLS and CDR2 YYNGEE. The CDR3 has 15 amino acids. V was trimmed by 4 bases and J by 8 bases, leaving 21 bases between them. Findings and caveats of the study: Effector cells had over 99% of their molecules in clones above 20 RNA copies, while naive cells had under 1%.

This clonotype has only a few counts. Its antigen is not identified. Each CDR3 protein gets one entry after TCRdb re-called the PCR reads with MiXCR. The table shows hundreds of thousands of distinct CDR3 sequences, with 15% to 20% occurring only once. Each library that profiled naive CD8 cells came from roughly 18,000 to 920,000 sorted cells with 10%, 30% or 50% RNA. The authors gated naive CD8 T cells as CD8+CD4-CCR7+CD45RA+ for sorting. This chain connects TRBV9 to TRBJ1-2; D may be TRBD1 (6 bases). The TCR sequence derives from a human donor in good health. Some libraries in this study had Jurkat cell RNA spiked in. Sequencing input: naive CD8+ T cells from blood, with Jurkat cell RNA spiked in. Documented subset: FACS-sorted CD8+CD4-CCR7+CD45RA+ naive T cells. CDR3 loop: CASSFADSLFEGYTF. CDR3 coding DNA: TGTGCCAGCAGCTTCGCGGACAGTCTCTTTGAGGGCTACACCTTC.